This TCR beta chain came from a study of technical replicates of blood from several donors. The method was immunoSEQ multiplex PCR; TCRdb's version includes in-frame clones alone and lacks a portion of them. The table has over 60,000 clones, just under 90% seen once. Germline loops: CDR1 KGHSH, CDR2 LQKENI. Trimming took off 1 base at V and 9 bases at J, with 15 bases between the two ends. The CDR3 has 14 amino acids. The chain uses TRBV18 and TRBJ2-5; weak D call: TRBD1 (6 bases). This TCR was recovered from a human donor in good health. Some clones in this sample may be carry-over from other donors' samples. Sequencing input: PBMCs. CDR3 amino acids: CASSPLGTPGAQYF. In DNA form, the CDR3 reads TGTGCCAGCTCACCACTCGGGACCCCAGGGGCCCAGTACTTC.